The following is a TCR beta chain sequence with its context. As yet, its antigen is unknown. This CDR3 spans 16 amino acids. CDR1 SGHTA and CDR2 FQGNSA come from the germline V gene. The ends were cut back, 5 bases at V and 1 base at J, with 16 bases in the middle. Cycle 7 day 1, cycle 4 day 1, and baseline were the timepoints at which blood was sampled. This specimen belongs to a study of OX40 agonist ivuxolimab in advanced cancers. The study's findings and limits: At 0.1 to 3.0 mg/kg, CD4+ and CD8+ blood T cells expanded clonally by week 6.

Sequencing was performed with immunoSEQ multiplex PCR; in TCRdb, only in-frame clones are kept and a portion is missing. The data show around 24,000 clones, over 80% seen once. The chain couples TRBV7-2 to TRBJ2-3; weak D call: TRBD2 (5 bases). This clonotype was sampled from an adult with an advanced solid tumor such as melanoma, head and neck, liver or kidney cancer. Specimen: CD4+ or CD8+ T cells sorted from blood, collected in a trial of the OX40 agonist ivuxolimab. The CDR3 nucleotides are TGTGCCAGCAGCGCGATGACTGGGCGGGGCACAGATACGCAGTATTTT. Translation: CASSAMTGRGTDTQYF.